Given below is one T cell receptor (beta chain) in context. Its specificity is unknown. This entry belongs to a study of human thymus T cells. Corrective cardiac surgery supplied the resected thymus tissue. Samples came from healthy Finnish infants during open corrective cardiac surgery. Study results and limitations: Related research found strongly overlapping thymic repertoires in unrelated individuals. The authors found apparently biased V and J gene usage in thymic and blood repertoires.

Here immunoSEQ multiplex PCR was the method, and the copy in TCRdb shows in-frame clones only, minus some. Here the sample spans more than 70,000 clones, around 96% being singletons. The V segment lost 5 bases and the J segment 8 bases; nucleotides outside the gene matches: 14. The CDR3 extends over 17 amino acids. CDR1 SGHAT and CDR2 FQNNGV come from the germline V gene. The sequencing sample was made of thymus tissue. The receptor comes from a boy under two years old with a congenital heart defect but otherwise immunologically healthy. The V and J genes are TRBV11-2 and TRBJ2-1; 11 nucleotides align to TRBD2. The CDR3 DNA sequence: TGTGCCAGCAGCGAACTAGCGGGAGTCTGGGGCAAAGATGAGCAGTTCTTC. Its protein product is CASSELAGVWGKDEQFF.